The T cell receptor beta chain described here comes from a study of PD-1 blockade in classical Hodgkin lymphoma. Study details: Nivolumab was given intravenously to patients at 3 mg/kg every 2 weeks.

Note on this clone: Its antigen is as yet unknown.

Points from the study as a whole: Patients who began taking nivolumab under 1 year after ASCT were left out. Relapsed/refractory patients reportedly had the lowest baseline TCR diversity, below newly diagnosed patients, who were below healthy donors.

Clones were read by immunoSEQ multiplex PCR, and TCRdb kept only the in-frame ones, dropping some. The sample shows about 18,000 clones, around 75% of them seen only once. Following autologous stem cell transplantation, relapse occurred in every patient, and exposure to brentuximab vedotin varied. Germline-derived CDR1 and CDR2 are MGHRA and YSYEKL. CDR3 length: 14 amino acids. The germline V and J ends were trimmed by 1 base and 5 bases, with 9 bases remaining between them. The sample consisted of peripheral blood mononuclear cells (PBMCs), taken at baseline. The sequence came from a human donor with classical Hodgkin lymphoma. The chain uses TRBV4-1 and TRBJ1-5; D gene unclear. The CDR3 coding sequence is TGCGCCAGCAGCCAAGGTTCGAGTGATCAGCCCCAGCATTTT. It encodes CASSQGSSDQPQHF.